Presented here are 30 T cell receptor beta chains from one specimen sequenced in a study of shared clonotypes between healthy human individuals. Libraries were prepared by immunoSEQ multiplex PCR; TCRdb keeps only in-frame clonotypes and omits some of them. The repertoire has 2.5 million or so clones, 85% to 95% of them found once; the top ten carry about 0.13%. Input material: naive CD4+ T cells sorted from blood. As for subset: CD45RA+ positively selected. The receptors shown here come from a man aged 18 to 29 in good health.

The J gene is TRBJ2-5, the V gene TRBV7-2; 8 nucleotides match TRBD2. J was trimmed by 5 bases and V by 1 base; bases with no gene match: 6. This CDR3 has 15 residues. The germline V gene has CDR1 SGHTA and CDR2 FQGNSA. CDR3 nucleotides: TGTGCCAGCAGCTTAGGCGGGACTAGGGGGGAGACCCAGTACTTC. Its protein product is CASSLGGTRGETQYF. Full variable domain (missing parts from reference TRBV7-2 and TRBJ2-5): GAGVSQSPSNKVTEKGKDVELRCDPISGHTALYWYRQSLGQGLEFLIYFQGNSAPDKSGLPSDRFSAERTGGSVSTLTIQRTQQEDSAVYLCASSLGGTRGETQYFGPGTRLLVL.

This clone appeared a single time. The CDR3, as DNA: TGTGCCAGCAGCTTGGTGCCAGCCGGGGAGCTGTTTTTT. The encoded protein is CASSLVPAGELFF. The chain couples TRBV5-8 to TRBJ2-2; D remains ambiguous. Trimming cost V 0 bases and J 6 bases, with 6 bases left between them. Germline V CDR1 and CDR2: SGHTS, YDEGEE. CDR3 length: 13 residues. The full variable domain, its missing parts supplied by reference TRBV5-8 and TRBJ2-2, is EAGVTQSPTHLIKTRGQQATLRCSPISGHTSVYWYQQALGLGLQFLLWYDEGEERNRGNFPPRFSGRQFPNYSSELNVNALELEDSALYLCASSLVPAGELFFGEGSRLTVL.

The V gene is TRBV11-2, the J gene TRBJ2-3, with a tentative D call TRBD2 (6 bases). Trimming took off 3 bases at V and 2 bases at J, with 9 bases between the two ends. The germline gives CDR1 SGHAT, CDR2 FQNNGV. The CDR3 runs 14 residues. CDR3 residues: CASSFTGLTDTQYF. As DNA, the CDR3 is TGTGCCAGCAGCTTTACGGGACTCACAGATACGCAGTATTTT.

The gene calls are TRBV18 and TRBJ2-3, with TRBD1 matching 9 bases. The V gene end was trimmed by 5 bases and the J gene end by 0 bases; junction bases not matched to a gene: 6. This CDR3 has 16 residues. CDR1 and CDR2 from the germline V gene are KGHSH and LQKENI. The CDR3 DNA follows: TGTGCCAGCTCATTTGGACAGGGGATAAGCACAGATACGCAGTATTTT. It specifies CASSFGQGISTDTQYF.

The CDR3 DNA reads as TGTGCCAGCACCCTTGGGCAGCAACAAGAGACCCAGTACTTC. Protein: CASTLGQQQETQYF. This sequence joins TRBV2 and TRBJ2-5; D not certain. Germline loops: CDR1 SNHLY, CDR2 FYNNEI. The length of the CDR3 is 14 residues. Deletions cut 7 bases from V and 2 bases from J, with 14 bases between.

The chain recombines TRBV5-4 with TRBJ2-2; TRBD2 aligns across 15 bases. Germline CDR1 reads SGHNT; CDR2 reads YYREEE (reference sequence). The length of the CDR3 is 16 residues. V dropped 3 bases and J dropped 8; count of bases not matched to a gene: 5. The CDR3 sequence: CASSSGTSGRKGELFF. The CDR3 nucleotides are TGTGCCAGCAGCTCGGGGACTAGCGGGAGGAAAGGGGAGCTGTTTTTT.

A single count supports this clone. CDR3 sequence (DNA): TGCGCCAGCAGTTGGGCAGGGGAAACTAATTCACCCCTCCACTTT. Translating gives CASSWAGETNSPLHF. The V gene is TRBV5-1, the J gene TRBJ1-6; a weak D match, TRBD1 (6 bases). This CDR3 is 15 amino acids long. V was clipped by 5 bases and J by 6 bases, with 15 bases between them. Germline values: CDR1 SGHRS, CDR2 YFSETQ.

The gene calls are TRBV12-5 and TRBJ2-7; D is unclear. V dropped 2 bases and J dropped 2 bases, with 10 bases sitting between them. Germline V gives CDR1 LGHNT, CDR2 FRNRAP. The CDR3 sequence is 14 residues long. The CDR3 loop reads CASGLQGRTYEQYF. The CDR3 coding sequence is TGTGCTAGTGGTTTGCAAGGGCGCACCTACGAGCAGTACTTC.

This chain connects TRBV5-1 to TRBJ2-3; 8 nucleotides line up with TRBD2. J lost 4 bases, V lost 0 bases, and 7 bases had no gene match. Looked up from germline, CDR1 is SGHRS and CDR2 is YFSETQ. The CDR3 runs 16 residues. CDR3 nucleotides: TGCGCCAGCAGCTTGGCCCCGGGGGGGACCCCAGATACGCAGTATTTT. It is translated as CASSLAPGGTPDTQYF.

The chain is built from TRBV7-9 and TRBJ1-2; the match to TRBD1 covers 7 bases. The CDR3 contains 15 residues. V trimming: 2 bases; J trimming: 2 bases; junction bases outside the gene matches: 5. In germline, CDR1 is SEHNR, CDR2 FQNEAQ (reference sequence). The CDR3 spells CASSLQGGANYGYTF. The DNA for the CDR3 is TGTGCCAGCAGCTTACAAGGGGGCGCGAACTATGGCTACACCTTC.

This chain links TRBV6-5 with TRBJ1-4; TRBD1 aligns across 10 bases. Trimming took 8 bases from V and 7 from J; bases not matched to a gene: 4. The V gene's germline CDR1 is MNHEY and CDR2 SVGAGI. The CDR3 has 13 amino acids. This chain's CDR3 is CASGTGAFEKLFF. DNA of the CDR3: TGTGCCAGCGGGACAGGGGCATTTGAAAAACTGTTTTTT.

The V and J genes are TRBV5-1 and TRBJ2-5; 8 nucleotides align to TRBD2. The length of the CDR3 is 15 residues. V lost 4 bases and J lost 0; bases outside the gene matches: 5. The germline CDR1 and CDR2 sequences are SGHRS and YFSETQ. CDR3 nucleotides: TGCGCCAGCAGCCAGATAGCGGGGAACCAAGAGACCCAGTACTTC. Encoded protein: CASSQIAGNQETQYF.

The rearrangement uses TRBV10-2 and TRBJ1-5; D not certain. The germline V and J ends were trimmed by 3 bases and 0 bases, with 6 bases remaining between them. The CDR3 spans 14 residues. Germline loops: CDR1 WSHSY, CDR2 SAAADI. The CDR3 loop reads CASSDKYSNQPQHF. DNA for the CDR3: TGCGCCAGCAGTGACAAATATAGCAATCAGCCCCAGCATTTT.

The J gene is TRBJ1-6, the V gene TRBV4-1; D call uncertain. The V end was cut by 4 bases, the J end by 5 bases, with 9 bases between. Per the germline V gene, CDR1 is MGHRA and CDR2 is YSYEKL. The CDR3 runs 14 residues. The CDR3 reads CASSPRGNNSPLHF. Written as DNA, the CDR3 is TGCGCCAGCAGCCCAAGAGGGAATAATTCACCCCTCCACTTT.

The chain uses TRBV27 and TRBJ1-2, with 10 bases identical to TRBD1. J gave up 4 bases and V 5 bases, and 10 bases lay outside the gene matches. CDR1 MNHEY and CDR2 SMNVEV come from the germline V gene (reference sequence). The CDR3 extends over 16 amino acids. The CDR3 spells CASSPGTGDVVYGYTF. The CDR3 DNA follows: TGTGCCAGCAGTCCAGGGACAGGGGACGTCGTCTATGGCTACACCTTC.

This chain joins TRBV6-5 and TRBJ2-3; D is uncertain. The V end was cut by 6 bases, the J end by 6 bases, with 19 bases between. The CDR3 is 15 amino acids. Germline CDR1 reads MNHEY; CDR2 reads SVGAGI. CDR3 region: CASRSYKTYPDTQYF. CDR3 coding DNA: TGTGCCAGCAGGTCCTACAAGACATATCCGGATACGCAGTATTTT.

CDR3 loop: CASRIGGTSTDTQYF. In DNA, the CDR3 is TGTGCCAGCAGAATTGGGGGGACTAGCACAGATACGCAGTATTTT. The V call is TRBV5-4, the J call TRBJ2-3; a possible D gene is TRBD2 (6 bases). CDR1 and CDR2 (germline): SGHNT, YYREEE (reference sequence). The CDR3 totals 15 residues. V lost 5 bases and J 0 bases, leaving 13 bases between the germline ends.

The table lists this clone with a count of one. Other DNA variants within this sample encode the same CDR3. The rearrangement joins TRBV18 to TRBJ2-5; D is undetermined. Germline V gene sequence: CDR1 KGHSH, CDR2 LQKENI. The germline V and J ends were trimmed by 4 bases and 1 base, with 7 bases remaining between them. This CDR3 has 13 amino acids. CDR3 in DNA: TGTGCCAGCTCACGTGGTAGCCAAGAGACCCAGTACTTC. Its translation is CASSRGSQETQYF.

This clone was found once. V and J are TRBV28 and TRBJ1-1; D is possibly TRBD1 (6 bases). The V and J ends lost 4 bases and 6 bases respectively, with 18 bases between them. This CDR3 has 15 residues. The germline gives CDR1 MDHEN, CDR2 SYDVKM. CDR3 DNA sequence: TGTGCCAGCAGTTCCAGCAGGGGAGCTACCGCTGAAGCTTTCTTT. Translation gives CASSSSRGATAEAFF.

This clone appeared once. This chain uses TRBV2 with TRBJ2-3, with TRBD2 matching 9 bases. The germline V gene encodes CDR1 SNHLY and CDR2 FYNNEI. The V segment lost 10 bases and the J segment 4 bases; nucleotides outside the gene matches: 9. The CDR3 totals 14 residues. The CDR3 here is CATSRTSAPDTQYF. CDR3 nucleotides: TGTGCCACCTCCAGGACTAGCGCCCCAGATACGCAGTATTTT.

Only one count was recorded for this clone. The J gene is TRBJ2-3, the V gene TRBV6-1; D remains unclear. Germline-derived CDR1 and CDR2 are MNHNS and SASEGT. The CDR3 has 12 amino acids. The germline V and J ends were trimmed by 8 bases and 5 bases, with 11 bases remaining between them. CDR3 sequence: CASGLWEDTQYF. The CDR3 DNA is TGTGCCAGCGGCCTTTGGGAAGATACGCAGTATTTT.

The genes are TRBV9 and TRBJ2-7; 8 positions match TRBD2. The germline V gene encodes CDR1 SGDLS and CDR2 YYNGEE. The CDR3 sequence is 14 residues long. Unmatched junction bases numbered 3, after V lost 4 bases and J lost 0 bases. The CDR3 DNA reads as TGTGCCAGCAGCCGGGGGGGTTCCTCCTACGAGCAGTACTTC. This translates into CASSRGGSSYEQYF.

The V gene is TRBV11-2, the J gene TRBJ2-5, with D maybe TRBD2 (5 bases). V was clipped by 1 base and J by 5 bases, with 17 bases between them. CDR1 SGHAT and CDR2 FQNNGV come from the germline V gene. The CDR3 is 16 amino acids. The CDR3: CASSLGIVIGLETQYF. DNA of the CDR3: TGTGCCAGCAGCTTAGGAATTGTTATCGGACTGGAGACCCAGTACTTC.

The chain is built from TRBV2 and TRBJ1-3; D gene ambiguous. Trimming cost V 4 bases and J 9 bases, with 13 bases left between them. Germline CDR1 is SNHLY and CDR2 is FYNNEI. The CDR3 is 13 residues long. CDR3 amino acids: CASSGELAGTIYF. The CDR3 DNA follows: TGTGCCAGCAGTGGGGAGCTCGCGGGCACCATATATTTT.

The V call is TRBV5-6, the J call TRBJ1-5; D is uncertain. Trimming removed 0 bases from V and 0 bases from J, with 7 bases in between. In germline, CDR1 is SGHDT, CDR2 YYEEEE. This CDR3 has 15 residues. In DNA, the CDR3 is TGTGCCAGCAGCTTGGGTCAGACTAGCAATCAGCCCCAGCATTTT. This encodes CASSLGQTSNQPQHF.

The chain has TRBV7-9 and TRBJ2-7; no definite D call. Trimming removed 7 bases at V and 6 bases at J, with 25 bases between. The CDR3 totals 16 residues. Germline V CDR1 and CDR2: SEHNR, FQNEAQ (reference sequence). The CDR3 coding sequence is TGTGCCAGCACGGCGTTCGGGCCCCACCCCCCGCGCGAGCAGTACTTC. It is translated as CASTAFGPHPPREQYF.

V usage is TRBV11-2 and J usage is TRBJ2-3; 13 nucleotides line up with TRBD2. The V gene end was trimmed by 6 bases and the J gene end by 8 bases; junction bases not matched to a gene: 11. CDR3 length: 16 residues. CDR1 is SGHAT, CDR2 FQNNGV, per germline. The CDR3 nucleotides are TGTGCCAGCAGACCAACACGGACTAGCGGGGGAAGTACGCAGTATTTT. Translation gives CASRPTRTSGGSTQYF. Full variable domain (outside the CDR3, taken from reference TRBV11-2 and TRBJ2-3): EAGVAQSPRYKIIEKRQSVAFWCNPISGHATLYWYQQILGQGPKLLIQFQNNGVVDDSQLPKDRFSAERLKGVDSTLKIQPAKLEDSAVYLCASRPTRTSGGSTQYFGPGTRLTVL.

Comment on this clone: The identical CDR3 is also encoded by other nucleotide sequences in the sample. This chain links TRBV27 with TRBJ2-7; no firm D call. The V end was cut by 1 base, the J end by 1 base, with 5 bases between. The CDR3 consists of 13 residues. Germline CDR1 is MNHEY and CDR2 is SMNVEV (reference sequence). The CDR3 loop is CASSLFGSYEQYF. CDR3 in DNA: TGTGCCAGCAGTTTATTTGGGTCCTACGAGCAGTACTTC.

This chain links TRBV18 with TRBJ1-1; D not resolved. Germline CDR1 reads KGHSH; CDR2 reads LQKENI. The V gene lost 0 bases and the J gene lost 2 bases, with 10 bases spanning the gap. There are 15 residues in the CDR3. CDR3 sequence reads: CASSPPYTENTEAFF. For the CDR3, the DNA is TGTGCCAGCTCACCACCATACACAGAAAACACTGAAGCTTTCTTT.

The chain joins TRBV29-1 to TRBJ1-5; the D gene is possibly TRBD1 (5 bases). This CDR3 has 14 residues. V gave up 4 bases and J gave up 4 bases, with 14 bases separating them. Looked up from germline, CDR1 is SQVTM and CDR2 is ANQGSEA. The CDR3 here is CSVAVDSTNQPQHF. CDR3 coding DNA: TGCAGCGTTGCTGTAGACAGTACAAATCAGCCCCAGCATTTT.